Below are 18 T cell receptor beta chains sequenced from a single sample in a study of CD8 T cells in ankylosing spondylitis. TCRdb reprocessed the 5' RACE reads with MiXCR, giving one entry per CDR3 protein. The sample includes some 120,000 distinct CDR3 sequences, 6.5% to 9% of them seen just once. Sequencing used blood, either unsorted or a sorted T cell fraction (not recorded which). The receptors were gathered from a male donor with ankylosing spondylitis or in good health (not recorded which).

CDR3 protein: CAWSPGAGNQPQHF. Written as DNA, the CDR3 is TGTGCCTGGAGTCCCGGTGCGGGCAATCAGCCCCAGCATTTT. V gene TRBV30 combines with J gene TRBJ1-5, with D unresolved. CDR3 length equals 14 residues. Trimming cost V 2 bases and J 2 bases, with 10 bases left between them. CDR1 and CDR2 (germline): GTSNPN, SVGIG (reference sequence).

This clonotype has a count of ten or more. The chain uses TRBV12-3 or TRBV12-4 and TRBJ2-3, with 7 positions matching TRBD2. This CDR3 comprises 14 residues. The junction had 7 bases not matched to a gene; V was cut back by 6 bases and J by 4 bases. DNA for the CDR3: TGTGCCAGCAGCCCAGCGGGAAGCGCAGATACGCAGTATTTT. Protein sequence: CASSPAGSADTQYF.

Regarding this clonotype: An end of the junction differs from the germline gene, which may be a read error. The rearrangement links TRBV30 to TRBJ2-3; tentatively, D is TRBD2 (7 bases). Per germline, CDR1 GTSNPN and CDR2 SVGIG (reference sequence). The CDR3 runs 14 residues. CDR3 coding DNA: TGTGCCTGGAGGGGGGGGCTTGGTTTGGATACGCAGTGTTTT. Translation gives CAWRGGLGLDTQCF.

This clonotype occurred many times. The V call is TRBV28, the J call TRBJ2-6, with D perhaps given as TRBD1 or TRBD2 (5 bases each). Deletions cut 6 bases from V and 0 bases from J, with 18 bases between. The CDR3 length is 18 residues. Germline V gene data show CDR1 as MDHEN and CDR2 as SYDVKM. CDR3 in amino acids: CASSILGTAGSGANVLTF. The CDR3 DNA reads as TGTGCCAGCAGCATACTAGGGACGGCTGGCTCTGGGGCCAACGTCCTGACTTTC.

This chain connects TRBV20-1 to TRBJ1-2, with D unresolved. V was shortened by 1 base and J by 1 base, with 10 bases between the two germline ends. The CDR3 has 14 amino acids. Germline-derived CDR1 and CDR2 are DFQATT and SNEGSKA (reference sequence). The CDR3 region is CSARGLALNYGYTF. The CDR3 DNA sequence: TGCAGTGCTAGAGGGCTGGCCCTTAACTATGGCTACACCTTC.

This clonotype was counted many times. The CDR3 coding sequence is TGTGCCAGTAGTATAGATCGGGGGCGGACTGAAGCTTTCTTT. It is translated as CASSIDRGRTEAFF. The chain couples TRBV19 to TRBJ1-1; possible D gene TRBD1, 6 bases. The CDR3 covers 14 residues. The germline gives CDR1 LNHDA, CDR2 SQIVND (reference sequence). Trimming took off 0 bases at V and 5 bases at J, with 10 bases between the two ends.

This clonotype was detected ten times or more. CDR3 coding DNA: TGCAGTGCCATCGACACCTTTAGGGTGTTGGAGCAGTACTTC. This encodes CSAIDTFRVLEQYF. The chain employs TRBV20-1 and TRBJ2-7; no clear D gene. The germline gives CDR1 DFQATT, CDR2 SNEGSKA (reference sequence). This CDR3 spans 14 amino acids. Trimming cost V 6 bases and J 7 bases, with 22 bases left between them.

This clonotype was found many times. The rearrangement links TRBV5-1 to TRBJ2-3; 9 bases match TRBD2. The CDR3 spans 16 residues. V shed 4 bases and J 4 bases; nucleotides not matched to a gene: 10. The germline gives CDR1 SGHRS, CDR2 YFSETQ. The CDR3 DNA reads TGCGCCAGCAGCCGCGGGGTAGCGGGAGTCCCAGATACGCAGTATTTT. This translates into CASSRGVAGVPDTQYF.

This clonotype was seen only once. The rearrangement joins TRBV18 to TRBJ2-3; TRBD2 aligns across 9 bases. The ends lost 2 bases at V and 5 bases at J; junction bases unmatched: 8. Germline V gene lookup returns CDR1 KGHSH and CDR2 LQKENI. This CDR3 has 16 amino acids. The CDR3 bases are TGTGCCAGCTCACCAACCGCCGGCGGGGGGGAAGATACGCAGTATTTT. Translation gives CASSPTAGGGEDTQYF. The complete variable domain, with remaining parts taken from reference TRBV18 and TRBJ2-3, reads NAGVMQNPRHLVRRRGQEARLRCSPMKGHSHVYWYRQLPEEGLKFMVYLQKENIIDESGMPKERFSAEFPKEGPSILRIQQVVRGDSAAYFCASSPTAGGGEDTQYFGPGTRLTVL.

Comment on this clonotype: A junction end diverges from the germline sequence, so it may reflect a read error. The chain recombines TRBV3-1 with TRBJ2-7, with 8 bases identical to TRBD2. This CDR3 contains 17 residues. Germline CDR1 and CDR2: LGHDT and YNNKEL (reference sequence). CDR3: CATSQGDELAEAYEQYF. CDR3 bases: TGTGCCACCAGCCAAGGGGACGAACTAGCGGAGGCCTACGAGCAGTACTTC.

This clonotype was seen ten or more times. V usage is TRBV12-3 or TRBV12-4 and J usage is TRBJ1-6; 7 bases match TRBD1. The CDR3 length is 15 residues. V was pared by 5 bases and J by 9 bases, with 10 bases of the junction left unmatched. The CDR3 nucleotides read TGTGCCAGCAGTCCCCAGACAGGGTTCGGTTCACCCCTCCACTTT. Translating gives CASSPQTGFGSPLHF.

This clonotype was counted many times. This rearrangement joins TRBV20-1 to TRBJ2-7; 7 positions agree with TRBD2. The CDR3 extends over 14 amino acids. The germline V gene encodes CDR1 DFQATT and CDR2 SNEGSKA (reference sequence). The V and J ends lost 1 base and 2 bases, in that order; junction bases with no gene match: 5. The CDR3 coding sequence is TGCAGTGCTAGAGTGGGGGGGGTTCCCTACGAGCAGTACTTC. The encoded protein is CSARVGGVPYEQYF.

In its sample, this clonotype was seen many times. The genes are TRBV12-3 or TRBV12-4 and TRBJ2-2; no definite D call. The V end was cut by 5 bases, the J end by 1 base, with 14 bases between. The CDR3 runs 16 residues. The CDR3 DNA sequence: TGTGCCAGCAGTCCCCCGATGCTGCTGAACACCGGGGAGCTGTTTTTT. Translation gives CASSPPMLLNTGELFF.

This clonotype occurred many times. The J gene is TRBJ1-2, the V gene TRBV2; 8 nucleotides align to TRBD1. This CDR3 is built from 14 residues. The trim removed 1 base at V and 8 bases at J, leaving 6 bases unmatched. Looked up from germline, CDR1 is SNHLY and CDR2 is FYNNEI. The CDR3 DNA follows: TGTGCCAGCAGTGAAGTCAGGGGGCAGGGAGGCTACACCTTC. The encoded protein is CASSEVRGQGGYTF.

There are many counts of this clonotype. The CDR3 here is CASSPGQGETQYF. The CDR3 DNA sequence: TGCGCCAGCAGCCCGGGACAGGGAGAGACCCAGTACTTC. The chain uses TRBV5-1 and TRBJ2-5; TRBD1 aligns across 9 bases. The CDR3 extends over 13 amino acids. Germline assignment: CDR1 SGHRS and CDR2 YFSETQ. The J segment lost 4 bases and the V segment lost 4 bases, leaving 2 bases of the junction unmatched.

This clonotype was seen at least ten times. This chain joins TRBV20-1 and TRBJ2-1, with 11 nucleotides matching TRBD2. The CDR3 is made up of 18 amino acids. The V gene's germline CDR1 is DFQATT and CDR2 SNEGSKA (reference sequence). V shed 1 base and J 0 bases; nucleotides not matched to a gene: 8. CDR3: CSARARTSGSYSYNEQFF. The CDR3 bases are TGCAGTGCTAGAGCTAGGACTAGCGGGTCTTACTCCTACAATGAGCAGTTCTTC.

This clonotype has at least ten counts. The chain uses TRBV7-2 and TRBJ2-3; D remains ambiguous. Deletions cut 5 bases from V and 3 bases from J, with 18 bases between. This CDR3 contains 16 residues. Germline V CDR1 and CDR2: SGHTA, FQGNSA. CDR3 sequence: CASSPQSGVFTDTQYF. The CDR3 bases are TGTGCCAGCAGCCCGCAAAGTGGGGTTTTTACAGATACGCAGTATTTT.

This clonotype was seen at least ten times. The V gene is TRBV6-5, the J gene TRBJ1-4; 7 bases agree with TRBD1. The CDR3 totals 16 residues. Germline CDR1 reads MNHEY; CDR2 reads SVGAGI. Losses at the gene ends were 2 bases for V and 4 bases for J; bases not matched to a gene: 7. The CDR3 DNA reads as TGTGCCAGCAGTTACCTTAGGAACAGGGGTAATGAAAAACTGTTTTTT. It yields the protein CASSYLRNRGNEKLFF.